This T cell receptor (beta chain) appears in the sequencing data of a study of blood T cell repertoires in COVID-19. Whole-study context: Sources were T cells, B-cell-depleted T cells, or PBMCs; the material itself was cDNA or gDNA.

This CDR3 is 18 amino acids long. Per the germline V gene, CDR1 is LGHNA and CDR2 is YNFKEQ. The junction had 7 bases not matched to a gene; V was cut back by 0 bases and J by 5 bases. Generated by immunoSEQ multiplex PCR, the TCRdb table keeps only in-frame clones and is missing some. Of fewer than 350,000 clones in the sample, about 86% are singletons; the top ten hold about 4.2%. Recruitment covered 20 to 25 US areas and drew participants whose ages spanned 18 to 89 years. The gene calls are TRBV4-2 and TRBJ2-1, with 13 bases lining up with TRBD2. The sequenced sample was PBMCs or T cells enriched from blood (not recorded which). This clonotype was sampled from a woman between 35 and 50 years old with acute COVID-19. The DNA of the CDR3 is TGTGCCAGCAGCCAAGATTATTCGGGACTAGCGGGAAACAATGAGCAGTTCTTC. Its protein is CASSQDYSGLAGNNEQFF.